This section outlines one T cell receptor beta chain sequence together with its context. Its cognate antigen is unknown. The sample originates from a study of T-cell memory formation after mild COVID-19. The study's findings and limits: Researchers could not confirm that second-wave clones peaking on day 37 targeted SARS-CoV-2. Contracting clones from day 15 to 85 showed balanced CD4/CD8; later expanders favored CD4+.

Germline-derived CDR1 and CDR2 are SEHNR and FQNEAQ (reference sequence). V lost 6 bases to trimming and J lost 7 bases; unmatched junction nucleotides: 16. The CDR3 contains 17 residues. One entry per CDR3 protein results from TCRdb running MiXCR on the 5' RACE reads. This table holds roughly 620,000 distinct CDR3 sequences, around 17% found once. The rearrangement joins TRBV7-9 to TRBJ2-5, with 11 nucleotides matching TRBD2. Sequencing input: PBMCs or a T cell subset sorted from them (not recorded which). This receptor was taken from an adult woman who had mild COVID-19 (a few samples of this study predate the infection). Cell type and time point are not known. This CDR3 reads CASSPTTSGRRARTQYF. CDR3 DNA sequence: TGTGCCAGCAGTCCCACAACTAGCGGGAGAAGGGCCAGGACCCAGTACTTC.